Below are 20 T cell receptor beta chains sequenced from a single sample in a study of long-term antiretroviral therapy in people with HIV (dated by TCRdb to the early 2020s). The immunoSEQ hsTCRB v3.0 assay was used at survey level resolution to sequence the TRB variable region. The immuneACCESS repertoire file appears here via TCRdb, limited to in-frame rearrangements. These files lack a portion of the clones; in checked studies, under half of the deficit traces to unresolved V genes, and the cause of the others is not known. The sample yields around 8,000 clones; 84% were counted once. 9.3% of the sample goes to the ten largest clones. Source: unsorted PBMCs, taken 0.3 years before starting antiretroviral therapy. The source of these receptors is a man younger than 40 with HIV.

This sequence joins TRBV15 and TRBJ2-2; D possibly corresponds to TRBD1 (7 bases). Looked up from germline, CDR1 is LNHNV and CDR2 is YYDKDF (reference sequence). This CDR3 has 15 amino acids. V dropped 8 bases and J dropped 1 base, with 14 bases sitting between them. CDR3 in amino acids: CATGTGTENTGELFF. The CDR3 coding sequence is TGTGCCACCGGGACTGGGACAGAGAACACCGGGGAGCTGTTTTTT.

The rearrangement links TRBV6-6 to TRBJ1-1, with 12 bases identical to TRBD1. This CDR3 region has 13 residues. Germline CDR1 and CDR2: MNHNY and SVGAGI (reference sequence). Trimming cost V 0 bases and J 10 bases; bases outside gene matches: 0. CDR3 DNA sequence: TGTGCCAGCAGTTACTCGGGACAGGGGGCAGCTTTCTTT. Translation gives CASSYSGQGAAFF.

The chain has TRBV7-3 and TRBJ1-1; 8 nucleotides agree with TRBD1. Germline V gene sequence: CDR1 SGHTA, CDR2 FQGTGA. V dropped 4 bases and J dropped 2; count of bases not matched to a gene: 12. The CDR3 sequence is 17 residues long. The CDR3 DNA sequence: TGTGCCAGCAGCTCCCTTAGTCGGACAGGGACTAACACTGAAGCTTTCTTT. Translating it yields CASSSLSRTGTNTEAFF.

The chain couples TRBV7-2 to TRBJ2-7; TRBD2 might be the D (6 bases). V lost 6 bases to trimming and J lost 2 bases, with 14 bases between them. The germline gives CDR1 SGHTA, CDR2 FQGNSA. The CDR3 loop spans 14 amino acids. CDR3 amino acids: CASRRHSGAYEQYF. For the CDR3, the DNA is TGTGCCAGCAGGCGTCACTCGGGGGCCTACGAGCAGTACTTC.

This clone rates as medium-sized. The gene calls are TRBV19 and TRBJ1-1; D is possibly TRBD1 (5 bases). The V gene's germline CDR1 is LNHDA and CDR2 SQIVND (reference sequence). Trimming took off 4 bases at V and 6 bases at J, with 15 bases between the two ends. The CDR3 covers 14 residues. The CDR3 DNA reads TGTGCCAGTAGTACCCAGGGTATATTCGCTGAAGCTTTCTTT. Protein sequence: CASSTQGIFAEAFF.

This clone rates as medium-sized (0.01 to 0.1%). The CDR3 loop reads CASSRTDSNQPQHF. Here the CDR3 DNA reads TGTGCCAGCAGCCGGACCGATAGCAATCAGCCCCAGCATTTT. The chain combines TRBV7-9 with TRBJ1-5; D unclear. CDR1 is SEHNR, CDR2 FQNEAQ, per germline (reference sequence). The V gene lost 5 bases and the J gene lost 0 bases, with 8 bases spanning the gap. The CDR3 has 14 residues.

The V call is TRBV27, the J call TRBJ1-6, with a tentative D call TRBD1 (5 bases). CDR3 length: 15 residues. V was clipped by 2 bases and J by 7 bases, with 12 bases between them. Germline CDR1 is MNHEY and CDR2 is SMNVEV (reference sequence). DNA of the CDR3: TGTGCCAGCAGTTTACAGGGCCTTAACAATTCACCCCTCCACTTT. Protein sequence: CASSLQGLNNSPLHF.

The genes are TRBV28 and TRBJ2-1; the D gene is possibly TRBD1 (5 bases). Germline loops: CDR1 MDHEN, CDR2 SYDVKM. V was clipped by 5 bases and J by 6 bases, with 11 bases between them. The CDR3 loop spans 13 amino acids. Here the CDR3 DNA reads TGTGCCAGCAGTACTTCTAGGGGCAATGAGCAGTTCTTC. Amino acids: CASSTSRGNEQFF.

The genes are TRBV28 and TRBJ2-3; D is possibly TRBD1 or TRBD2 (5 bases each). In germline, CDR1 is MDHEN, CDR2 SYDVKM. CDR3 length: 13 amino acids. V lost 6 bases, J lost 6 bases, and 13 bases lay in between. CDR3 sequence reads: CASSGTNLDTQYF. The CDR3 bases are TGTGCCAGCAGCGGGACCAACCTGGATACGCAGTATTTT.

V and J are TRBV4-1 and TRBJ1-2; no reliable D call. V was pared by 5 bases and J by 4 bases, with 11 bases between. The CDR3 totals 13 residues. Germline V gives CDR1 MGHRA, CDR2 YSYEKL. The CDR3 sequence is CASSSQKSYGYTF. CDR3 nucleotide sequence: TGCGCCAGCAGCTCCCAGAAGTCCTATGGCTACACCTTC.

This clone was observed a handful of times. CDR3 coding DNA: TGCGCCAGCAGCCAAGATGGAGCTAACTATGGCTACACCTTC. Translation gives CASSQDGANYGYTF. The chain couples TRBV4-3 to TRBJ1-2; unclear D gene. CDR3 length equals 14 residues. CDR1 is LGHNA, CDR2 YSLEER, per germline. The germline V and J ends were trimmed by 0 bases and 0 bases, with 5 bases remaining between them.

As regards this clone: The sample contains more than one DNA sequence encoding this CDR3. The rearrangement joins TRBV30 to TRBJ2-3; D unresolved. Germline V CDR1 and CDR2: GTSNPN, SVGIG (reference sequence). The germline V and J ends were trimmed by 4 bases and 2 bases, with 7 bases remaining between them. The CDR3 is 12 residues long. CDR3 nucleotides: TGTGCCTGGAAGTCGGCCACAGATACGCAGTATTTT. Its protein product is CAWKSATDTQYF.

The chain is built from TRBV30 and TRBJ2-7, with 9 bases that match TRBD1. The junction had 8 bases not matched to a gene; V was cut back by 8 bases and J by 6 bases. Germline V lookup: CDR1 GTSNPN, CDR2 SVGIG (reference sequence). There are 12 residues in the CDR3. CDR3 protein: CALRDRVGEQYF. The CDR3 nucleotides are TGTGCCCTCCGGGACAGGGTGGGCGAGCAGTACTTC.

V and J are TRBV10-2 and TRBJ2-2, with D uncertain. CDR3 length equals 13 residues. V lost 1 base, J lost 6 bases, and 6 bases lay in between. CDR1 and CDR2 from the germline V gene are WSHSY and SAAADI. CDR3 protein: CASSEYPSGELFF. For the CDR3, the DNA is TGCGCCAGCAGTGAGTACCCATCCGGGGAGCTGTTTTTT.

This chain's CDR3 is CASSLPDRGLFYTF. Written as DNA, the CDR3 is TGTGCCAGCAGCTTACCGGACAGGGGGCTGTTCTACACCTTC. The V call is TRBV7-9, the J call TRBJ1-2, with 11 bases fitting TRBD1. After removal of 2 bases from V and 10 bases from J, the junction contained 6 bases not matched to a gene. The V gene's germline CDR1 is SEHNR and CDR2 FQNEAQ (reference sequence). The CDR3 contains 14 residues.

The chain employs TRBV15 and TRBJ2-5; D ambiguous. Germline CDR1 and CDR2: LNHNV and YYDKDF (reference sequence). This CDR3 is 15 amino acids long. The germline V and J ends were trimmed by 0 bases and 0 bases, with 8 bases remaining between them. The CDR3 sequence is CATSRDVMNQETQYF. The CDR3, as DNA: TGTGCCACCAGCAGAGATGTCATGAACCAAGAGACCCAGTACTTC.

The chain recombines TRBV6-5 with TRBJ2-7, with TRBD1 as a possible D gene (5 bases). The CDR3 loop spans 16 amino acids. The V end was cut by 2 bases, the J end by 4 bases, with 18 bases between. Germline-derived CDR1 and CDR2 are MNHEY and SVGAGI. As DNA, the CDR3 is TGTGCCAGCAGTTACGACAGCGCAGGTATGACTTACGAGCAGTACTTC. Protein product: CASSYDSAGMTYEQYF.

The chain is built from TRBV9 and TRBJ2-7; 11 bases are a match to TRBD2. Germline assignment: CDR1 SGDLS and CDR2 YYNGEE. There are 14 residues in the CDR3. J gave up 7 bases and V 2 bases, and 5 bases lay outside the gene matches. As DNA, the CDR3 is TGTGCCAGCAGCGTGGGACTAGCGGAAGAGGAGCAGTACTTC. This translates into CASSVGLAEEEQYF. Based on the CDR3 plus reference TRBV9 and TRBJ2-7, the full variable domain is DSGVTQTPKHLITATGQRVTLRCSPRSGDLSVYWYQQSLDQGLQFLIQYYNGEERAKGNILERFSAQQFPDLHSELNLSSLELGDSALYFCASSVGLAEEEQYFGPGTRLTVT.

The rearrangement uses TRBV2 and TRBJ2-3, with a tentative D call TRBD1 (5 bases). Trimming cost V 11 bases and J 4 bases, with 16 bases left between them. Germline CDR1 SNHLY, CDR2 FYNNEI. CDR3 size: 13 residues. The CDR3 region has the DNA TGTGCCGGATTGGGGCAGGGCTCAGATACGCAGTATTTT. It encodes CAGLGQGSDTQYF.

Sample share makes this clone medium-sized (0.01 to 0.1%). This chain uses TRBV5-8 with TRBJ1-1; TRBD1 is a possible D gene (5 bases). Germline CDR1 and CDR2: SGHTS and YDEGEE. V dropped 4 bases and J dropped 4 bases, with 14 bases sitting between them. This CDR3 contains 14 residues. The CDR3 reads CASSLRAMGTEAFF. In DNA form, the CDR3 reads TGTGCCAGCAGCCTCAGGGCTATGGGCACTGAAGCTTTCTTT.